One T cell receptor (beta chain) is described in this entry. The clone's antigen remains unknown. No much larger clone exists at a distance of one base, and base qualities are not known. Inclusive of the bounding cysteine and phenylalanine, the CDR3 is 15 residues long. Only CDR3 DNA is held: 45 bases, read in frame from base 1. The germline V gene encodes CDR1 PRHDT and CDR2 FYEKMQ (reference sequence). Trimming costs V 0 bases and J 3 bases, and their ends lie 8 bases apart. The label giving this sample's time point can be read as: baseline before first vaccination. Samples from vaccinated people were obtained from the UK trials COV001 and COV002, which included a single-blind randomized controlled phase 2/3 trial of AZD1222 (ChAdOx1 nCoV-19) in healthy adults. Trial participant PBMC samples were collected at day 0 and day 28 after the second dose for TCRbeta chain sequencing. This sample is part of a study of T cell responses to AZD1222 COVID-19 vaccine (dated by TCRdb to the early 2020s). About the study as a whole: AZD1222 recipients with second doses at about 4 weeks or about 12 weeks were pooled, because spike-specific TCR depth and breadth did not differ between schedules. A total of roughly 240 trial participants underwent TCR sequencing, of whom 207 received two doses of AZD1222 and about 25 received two doses of the MenACWY control vaccine. Trial participants were enrolled into age subgroups of 18-55, 56-69 and 70-plus years, which contained 148, 28 and 57 TCR-sequenced participants, respectively.

The CDR3 regions of human TCRbeta chains were analyzed by immunosequencing. The authors' analysis ran thus. Repertoire TCRs were matched against a reference library of SARS-CoV-2-specific TCRs generated with the MIRA antigen-specificity platform. Breadth was defined as the fraction of unique TCRs that were SARS-CoV-2-associated, and depth was defined as the fraction of total T cells that were SARS-CoV-2-associated. Using the MIRA data, every spike-specific TCR was mapped to the spike region that the TCR reacted to and assigned to either a CD4 or a CD8 class. Log10-transformed breadth and depth values were compared by one-way ANOVA with Sidak's multiple comparisons tests. TCRdb limited this immuneACCESS table to in-frame rearrangements with V and J called. A share of clones is missing; checked studies link under half to unresolved V genes, and the rest is unexplained. V and J calls and clone size are given by that table; D and trimming were obtained from the DNA. The sample contains 95,000 to 100,000 clones, roughly 92% of them found a single time. The ten largest clones take up roughly 12% of the sample.

Summary of the overall study and its limitations: The vaccine-associated CD4 TCRs covered the entire spike protein, and the dominant responses fell in regions 160-218 and 743-854. Spike-specific TCR breadth and depth rose significantly after two AZD1222 doses compared with day 0 and with MenACWY recipients. Conclusions about previously exposed vaccinees are limited because only a handful of AZD1222 recipients were SARS-CoV-2 seropositive at baseline. Reportedly, almost half of the unique spike-specific TCRs recognized epitopes lying outside the regions that are mutated in the B.1.351 and B.1.1.7 variants. Because no day 14 peak-response samples were available, repertoires were characterized only after the peak T cell response. The 56-69-year group was small, and its depth increase did not reach significance, likely because of low power. Participants were mostly white British and included more females than males, and it was suggested by the authors that clonal diversity may have been underestimated.

The chain is made from TRBV13 and TRBJ1-4, with TRBD1 tentatively as D gene (5 bases match). Material: peripheral blood, obtained on day 0 of AZD1222 vaccination. The source of this sequence is an adult in good health. The DNA sequence follows: TGTGCCAGCAGCTTAGGCCAGGGTGCTAATGAAAAACTGTTTTTT. It encodes CASSLGQGANEKLFF.